This T cell receptor beta chain was identified during a study of beta chain features in type 1 diabetes. This clone was detected only a few times. Investigators reverse transcribed all isolated RNA, so they sequenced expressed TCRB transcripts. The data were produced by immunoSEQ multiplex PCR, yet TCRdb's version contains in-frame clones alone and is incomplete. The table has under 900,000 clones, roughly 15% seen once. Germline V gene lookup returns CDR1 LGHNA and CDR2 YNFKEQ. This CDR3 region has 17 residues. V was clipped by 4 bases and J by 4 bases; unmatched bases: 16. J is TRBJ2-7 and V is TRBV4-2, with TRBD2 matching over 7 bases. This sequence originates from a woman aged 18-30 years in good health. The sample consisted of naive CD4+ T cells from blood. The DNA for the CDR3 is TGTGCCAGCAGCCCGGGGAGGGCTAGCAGGATCCTTTACGAGCAGTACTTC. Translating it yields CASSPGRASRILYEQYF.